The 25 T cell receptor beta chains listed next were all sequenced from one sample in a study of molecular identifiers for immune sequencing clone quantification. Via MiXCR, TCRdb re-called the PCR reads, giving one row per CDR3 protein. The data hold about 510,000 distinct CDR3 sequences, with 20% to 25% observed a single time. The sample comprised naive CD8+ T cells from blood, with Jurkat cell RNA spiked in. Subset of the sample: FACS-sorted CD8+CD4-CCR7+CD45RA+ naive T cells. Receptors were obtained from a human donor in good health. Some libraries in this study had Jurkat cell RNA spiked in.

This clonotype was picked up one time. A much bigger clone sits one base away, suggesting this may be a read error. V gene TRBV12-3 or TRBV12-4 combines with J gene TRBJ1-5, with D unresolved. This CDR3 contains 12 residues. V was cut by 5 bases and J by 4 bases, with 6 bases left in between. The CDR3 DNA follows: TGTGCCAGCAGTACGCTTAATCAGCCCCAGCATTTT. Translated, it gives CASSTLNQPQHF.

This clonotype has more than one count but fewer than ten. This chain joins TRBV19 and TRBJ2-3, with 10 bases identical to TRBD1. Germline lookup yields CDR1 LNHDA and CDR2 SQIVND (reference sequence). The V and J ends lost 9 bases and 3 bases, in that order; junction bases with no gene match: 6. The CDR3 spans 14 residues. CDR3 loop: CASGTGVLTDTQYF. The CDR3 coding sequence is TGTGCCAGCGGGACAGGGGTTTTGACAGATACGCAGTATTTT.

CDR3 residues: CASSLTIFYEQYF. In DNA form, the CDR3 reads TGTGCCAGCAGCCTCACAATATTCTACGAGCAGTACTTC. The chain carries TRBV5-8 and TRBJ2-7; the D is unclear. There are 13 residues in the CDR3. Deletions cut 4 bases from V and 3 bases from J, with 11 bases between. Germline V gene sequence: CDR1 SGHTS, CDR2 YDEGEE.

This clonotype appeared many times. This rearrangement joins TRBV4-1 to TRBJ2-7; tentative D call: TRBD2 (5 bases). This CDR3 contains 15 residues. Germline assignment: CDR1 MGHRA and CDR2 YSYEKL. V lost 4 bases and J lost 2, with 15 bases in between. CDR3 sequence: CASSLRTGSPYEQYF. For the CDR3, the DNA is TGCGCCAGCAGCCTACGAACGGGGTCTCCCTACGAGCAGTACTTC.

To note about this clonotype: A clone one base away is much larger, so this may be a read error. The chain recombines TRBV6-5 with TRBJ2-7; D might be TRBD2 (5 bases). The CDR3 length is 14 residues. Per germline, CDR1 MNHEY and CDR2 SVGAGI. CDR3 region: CASREDPAIYGQYF. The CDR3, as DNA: TGTGCCAGCAGGGAGGACCCGGCTATTTACGGGCAGTACTTC.

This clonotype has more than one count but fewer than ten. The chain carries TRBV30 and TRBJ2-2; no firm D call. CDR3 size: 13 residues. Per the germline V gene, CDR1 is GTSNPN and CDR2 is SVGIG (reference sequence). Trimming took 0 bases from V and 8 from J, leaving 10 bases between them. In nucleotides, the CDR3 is TGTGCCTGGAGTGTACTGGACGGGGGGGAGCTGTTTTTT. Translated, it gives CAWSVLDGGELFF. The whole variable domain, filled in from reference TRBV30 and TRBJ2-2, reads SQTIHQWPATLVQPVGSPLSLECTVEGTSNPNLYWYRQAAGRGLQLLFYSVGIGQISSEVPQNLSASRPQDRQFILSSKKLLLSDSGFYLCAWSVLDGGELFFGEGSRLTVL.

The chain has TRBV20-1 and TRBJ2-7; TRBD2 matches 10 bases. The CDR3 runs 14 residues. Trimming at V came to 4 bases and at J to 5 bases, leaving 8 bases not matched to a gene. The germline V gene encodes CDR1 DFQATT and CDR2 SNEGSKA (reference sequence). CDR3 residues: CSAIPSGGPDEQYF. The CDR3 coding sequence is TGCAGTGCTATACCTAGCGGGGGCCCGGACGAGCAGTACTTC.

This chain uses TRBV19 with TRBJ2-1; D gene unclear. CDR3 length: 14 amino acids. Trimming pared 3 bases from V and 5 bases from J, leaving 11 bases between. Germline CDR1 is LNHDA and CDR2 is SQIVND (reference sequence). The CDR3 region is CASSIWAGDNEQFF. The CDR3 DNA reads TGTGCCAGTAGTATTTGGGCAGGCGACAATGAGCAGTTCTTC.

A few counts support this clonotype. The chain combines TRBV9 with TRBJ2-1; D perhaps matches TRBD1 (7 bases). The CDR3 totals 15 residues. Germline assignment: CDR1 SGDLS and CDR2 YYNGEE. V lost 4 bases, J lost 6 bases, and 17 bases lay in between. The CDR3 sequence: CASSPGAGGGNEQFF. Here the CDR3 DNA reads TGTGCCAGCAGCCCGGGGGCAGGGGGAGGCAATGAGCAGTTCTTC.

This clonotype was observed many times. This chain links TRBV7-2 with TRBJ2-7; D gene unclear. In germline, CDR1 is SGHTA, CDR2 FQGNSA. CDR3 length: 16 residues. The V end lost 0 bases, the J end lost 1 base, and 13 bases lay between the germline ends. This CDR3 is CASSLAPNPQSYEQYF. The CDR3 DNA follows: TGTGCCAGCAGCTTAGCGCCCAACCCTCAATCCTACGAGCAGTACTTC.

The CDR3 DNA follows: TGTGCCAGCAGCTCCAGTGAGCGGGGGGTCTTAGGGAACATTCAGTACTTC. Its protein is CASSSSERGVLGNIQYF. This rearrangement joins TRBV7-9 to TRBJ2-4; the match to TRBD2 covers 9 bases. Germline CDR1 is SEHNR and CDR2 is FQNEAQ (reference sequence). The CDR3 runs 17 residues. Germline trimming cut 4 bases from V and 7 bases from J; bases unmatched to any gene: 14.

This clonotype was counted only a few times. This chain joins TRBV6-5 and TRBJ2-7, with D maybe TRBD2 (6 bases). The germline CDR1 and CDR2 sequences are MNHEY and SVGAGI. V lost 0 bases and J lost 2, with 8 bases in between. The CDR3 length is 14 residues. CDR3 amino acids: CASSYSRGTYEQYF. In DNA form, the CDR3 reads TGTGCCAGCAGTTACTCACGGGGGACCTACGAGCAGTACTTC.

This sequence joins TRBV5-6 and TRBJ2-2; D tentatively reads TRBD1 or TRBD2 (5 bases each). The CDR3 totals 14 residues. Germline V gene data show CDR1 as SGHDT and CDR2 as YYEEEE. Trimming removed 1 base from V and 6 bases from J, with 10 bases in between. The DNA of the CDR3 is TGTGCCAGCAGCTTGTTGGGACCATCCGGGGAGCTGTTTTTT. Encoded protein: CASSLLGPSGELFF.

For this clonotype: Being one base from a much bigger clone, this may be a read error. The CDR3 DNA reads as TGTGCCAGCAGAAATGGAGCTGCGGATGAAGCTCTCTTT. The encoded protein is CASRNGAADEALF. The chain carries TRBV12-3 or TRBV12-4 and TRBJ1-1; D is unresolved. The CDR3 is 13 amino acids.

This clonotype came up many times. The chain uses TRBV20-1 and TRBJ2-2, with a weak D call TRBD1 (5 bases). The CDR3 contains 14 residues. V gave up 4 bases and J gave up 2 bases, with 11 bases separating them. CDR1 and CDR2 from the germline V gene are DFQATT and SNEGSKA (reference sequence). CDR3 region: CSATGKPNTGELFF. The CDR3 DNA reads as TGCAGTGCTACAGGGAAGCCTAACACCGGGGAGCTGTTTTTT.

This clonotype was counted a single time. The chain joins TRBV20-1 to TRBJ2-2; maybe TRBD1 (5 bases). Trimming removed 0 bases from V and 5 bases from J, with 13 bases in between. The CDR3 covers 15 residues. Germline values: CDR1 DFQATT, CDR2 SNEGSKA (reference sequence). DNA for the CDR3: TGCAGTGCTAGAGATCTGAGACAGCTTACCGGGGAGCTGTTTTTT. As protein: CSARDLRQLTGELFF.

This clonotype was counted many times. The CDR3 DNA is TGTGCCAGCAGCTGGACTAGCGGGAGTTCGACAGATACGCAGTATTTT. Its translation is CASSWTSGSSTDTQYF. The chain is built from TRBV7-2 and TRBJ2-3, with TRBD2 matching over 13 bases. Per the germline V gene, CDR1 is SGHTA and CDR2 is FQGNSA. The CDR3 spans 16 residues. V dropped 4 bases and J dropped 3; count of bases not matched to a gene: 4.

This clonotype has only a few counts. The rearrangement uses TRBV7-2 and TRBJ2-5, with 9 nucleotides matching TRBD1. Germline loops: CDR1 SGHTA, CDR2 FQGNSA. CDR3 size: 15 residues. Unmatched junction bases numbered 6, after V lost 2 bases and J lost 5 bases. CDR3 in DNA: TGTGCCAGCAGCTTAACGACAGGGGGTAGCGAGACCCAGTACTTC. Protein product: CASSLTTGGSETQYF.

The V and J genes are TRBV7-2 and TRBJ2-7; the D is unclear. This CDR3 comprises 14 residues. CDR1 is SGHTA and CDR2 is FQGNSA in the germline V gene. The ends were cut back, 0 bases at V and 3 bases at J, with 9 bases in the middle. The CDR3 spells CASSLAPAGYEQYF. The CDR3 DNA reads TGTGCCAGCAGCTTAGCGCCTGCAGGCTACGAGCAGTACTTC.

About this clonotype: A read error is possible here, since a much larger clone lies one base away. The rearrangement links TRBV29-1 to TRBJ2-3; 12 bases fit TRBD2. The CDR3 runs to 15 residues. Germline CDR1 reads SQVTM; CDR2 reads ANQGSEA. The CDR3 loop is CGVGLAGIYTDTQYF. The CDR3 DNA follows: TGCGGCGTTGGACTAGCGGGAATTTACACAGATACGCAGTATTTT.

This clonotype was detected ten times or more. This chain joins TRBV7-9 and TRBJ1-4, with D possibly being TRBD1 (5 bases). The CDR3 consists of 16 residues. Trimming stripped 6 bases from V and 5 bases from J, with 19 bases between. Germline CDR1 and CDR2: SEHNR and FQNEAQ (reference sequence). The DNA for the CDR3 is TGTGCCAGCAGGCGAGGCGGCGGGGGACTGAATGAAAAACTGTTTTTT. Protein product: CASRRGGGGLNEKLFF. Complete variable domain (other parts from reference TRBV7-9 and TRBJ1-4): DTGVSQNPRHKITKRGQNVTFRCDPISEHNRLYWYRQTLGQGPEFLTYFQNEAQLEKSRLLSDRFSAERPKGSFSTLEIQRTEQGDSAMYLCASRRGGGGLNEKLFFGSGTQLSVL.

In nucleotides, the CDR3 is TGTGCCAGCAGCGAGCTCCGGACAGCTAACACCGGGGAGCTGTTTTTT. The encoded protein is CASSELRTANTGELFF. The V call is TRBV11-1, the J call TRBJ2-2, with TRBD1 as a possible D gene (6 bases). This CDR3 comprises 16 residues. Germline values: CDR1 SGHAT, CDR2 FQDESV (reference sequence). Trimming stripped 5 bases from V and 2 bases from J, with 15 bases between.

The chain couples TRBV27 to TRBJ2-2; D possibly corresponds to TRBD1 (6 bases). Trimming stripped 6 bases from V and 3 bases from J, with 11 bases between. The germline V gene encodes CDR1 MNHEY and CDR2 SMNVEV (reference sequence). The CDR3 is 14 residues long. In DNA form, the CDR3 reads TGTGCCAGCAGGTACAGGGTCGACACCGGGGAGCTGTTTTTT. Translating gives CASRYRVDTGELFF.

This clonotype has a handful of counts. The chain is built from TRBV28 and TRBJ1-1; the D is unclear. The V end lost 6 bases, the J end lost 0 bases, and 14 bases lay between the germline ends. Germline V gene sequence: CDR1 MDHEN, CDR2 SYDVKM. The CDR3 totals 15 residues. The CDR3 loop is CASSLHGEMNTEAFF. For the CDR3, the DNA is TGTGCCAGCAGCCTTCATGGGGAGATGAACACTGAAGCTTTCTTT.

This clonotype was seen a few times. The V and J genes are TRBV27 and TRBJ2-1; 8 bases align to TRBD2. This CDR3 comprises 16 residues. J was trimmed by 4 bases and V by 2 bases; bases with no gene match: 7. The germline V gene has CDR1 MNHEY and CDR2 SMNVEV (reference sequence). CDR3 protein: CASSLSELAVYNEQFF. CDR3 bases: TGTGCCAGCAGTTTAAGCGAACTAGCGGTATACAATGAGCAGTTCTTC.